Presented here are 17 T cell receptor beta chains from one specimen sequenced in a study of post-analysis software for immune sequencing data. General study findings and limits: TRBV segments more frequent in patients than in controls numbered roughly 5 and included TRBV5-6, TRBV5-1 and TRBV20-1.

No antigen is known for these receptors. The authors incorporated unique molecular identifiers into the TCR beta cDNA libraries. MiXCR was run by TCRdb on the PCR reads, yielding one entry per CDR3 protein. The sample consists of approximately 250,000 distinct CDR3 sequences, 30% to 45% of them appearing once. Sequenced: blood. Receptors were obtained from a girl between 5 and 17 years old with multiple sclerosis.

The chain uses TRBV27 and TRBJ1-1; D remains unclear. Trimming cost V 6 bases and J 7 bases, with 9 bases left between them. The CDR3 sequence is 11 residues long. From germline, CDR1 is MNHEY and CDR2 SMNVEV (reference sequence). CDR3 region: CASRFGLEAFF. The CDR3 DNA reads as TGTGCCAGCAGGTTTGGTCTTGAAGCTTTCTTT.

The chain links TRBV21-1 to TRBJ1-4; no DNA check was done on the table's D call, TRBD1. TRBV21-1 is a pseudogene segment. CDR3 length: 19 amino acids. CDR3 DNA sequence: TGTGCCAGCAGCAAAGTGAGGGGGGGGACACCAGCAACTAATGAAAAACTGTTTTTT. It is translated as CASSKVRGGTPATNEKLFF.

The chain links TRBV5-6 to TRBJ1-1, with 7 bases fitting TRBD1. Trimming cost V 4 bases and J 4 bases; bases outside gene matches: 7. Germline CDR1 SGHDT, CDR2 YYEEEE. This CDR3 is 14 amino acids long. The CDR3 sequence is CASSVRDSVTEAFF. CDR3 DNA: TGTGCCAGCAGCGTCCGGGACAGCGTCACTGAAGCTTTCTTT.

The J gene is TRBJ2-5, the V gene TRBV7-2; no firm D call. CDR1 and CDR2 from the germline V gene are SGHTA and FQGNSA. Trimming pared 3 bases from V and 5 bases from J, leaving 10 bases between. The CDR3 sequence is 13 residues long. This chain's CDR3 is CASSFRVRETQYF. CDR3 nucleotides: TGTGCCAGCAGCTTCCGGGTACGGGAGACCCAGTACTTC. The entire variable domain, with the rest obtained from reference TRBV7-2 and TRBJ2-5, is as follows: GAGVSQSPSNKVTEKGKDVELRCDPISGHTALYWYRQSLGQGLEFLIYFQGNSAPDKSGLPSDRFSAERTGGSVSTLTIQRTQQEDSAVYLCASSFRVRETQYFGPGTRLLVL.

This clonotype was counted ten times or more. V is TRBV7-2 and J is TRBJ1-5, with D possibly TRBD1 on 6 matching bases. Trimming shortened V by 4 bases and J by 6 bases, and 13 bases separated the two germline ends. The germline V gene encodes CDR1 SGHTA and CDR2 FQGNSA. CDR3 length: 14 amino acids. The CDR3 loop reads CASSSQGLLQPQHF. CDR3 in DNA: TGTGCCAGCAGCTCACAGGGTTTGCTTCAGCCCCAGCATTTT.

As for this clonotype: A read error may explain this, as a much larger clone is one base away. The V gene is TRBV5-1, the J gene TRBJ2-7, with a tentative D call TRBD2 (5 bases). The DNA end is more similar to TRBJ2-5, so the J call may be wrong. CDR1 and CDR2 from the germline V gene are SGHRS and YFSETQ. This CDR3 has 14 amino acids. For the CDR3, the DNA is TGCGCCAGCAGCTTGAGCGCTGGCGGGGAGACCCAGTACTTC. Protein: CASSLSAGGETQYF.

This CDR3 is CASRAIRGGETQYF. The CDR3 DNA follows: TGTGCCAGTAGGGCAATCAGGGGTGGTGAGACCCAGTACTTC. V usage is TRBV19 and J usage is TRBJ2-7; tentatively, D is TRBD1 (6 bases). With the DNA end fitting TRBJ2-5 better, the J assignment may be wrong. The CDR3 has 14 amino acids. Germline V lookup: CDR1 LNHDA, CDR2 SQIVND (reference sequence).

The genes are TRBV3-1 and TRBJ2-5, with no clear D. The CDR3 spans 11 residues. Trimming removed 0 bases at V and 11 bases at J, with 7 bases between. The germline V gene encodes CDR1 LGHDT and CDR2 YNNKEL (reference sequence). The CDR3 DNA is TGTGCCAGCAGCCAAGACAATGAGCAGTACTTC. Amino acid sequence: CASSQDNEQYF.

In its sample, this clonotype was seen a few times. A much more abundant neighbour one base away suggests this may be a read error. The genes are TRBV10-2 and TRBJ2-7; possibly TRBD2 for D (6 bases). Trimming removed 6 bases from V and 2 bases from J, with 14 bases in between. Germline V lookup: CDR1 WSHSY, CDR2 SAAADI. CDR3 length: 14 amino acids. CDR3 protein: CASREPGLTYEQYF. CDR3 DNA sequence: TGCGCCAGCAGGGAGCCGGGACTGACCTACGAGCAGTACTTC.

CDR3 amino acids: CASTPTGGNNEQFF. The CDR3 DNA is TGTGCCAGCACCCCGACAGGGGGCAACAATGAGCAGTTCTTC. The chain carries TRBV14 and TRBJ2-1; TRBD1 matches 10 bases. Germline-derived CDR1 and CDR2 are SGHDN and FVKESK. The J segment lost 5 bases and the V segment lost 7 bases, leaving 5 bases of the junction unmatched. The CDR3 totals 14 residues.

The rearrangement links TRBV28 to TRBJ2-7; D possibly uses TRBD1 or TRBD2 (5 bases each). Per germline, CDR1 MDHEN and CDR2 SYDVKM. The CDR3 is 14 residues long. Between the trimmed V and J ends, which lost 4 bases and 3 bases, there was a span of 13 bases. The CDR3 nucleotides are TGTGCCAGCAGTTGGGGGTTTGGGGTCTACGAGCAGTACTTC. Amino acid sequence: CASSWGFGVYEQYF.

This clonotype was recorded at least ten times. This chain uses TRBV5-6 with TRBJ2-5; D not certain. With 4 bases removed from V and 3 bases from J, the gap between germline ends came to 10 bases. Germline CDR1 SGHDT, CDR2 YYEEEE. The CDR3 runs to 13 residues. CDR3 residues: CASSLTNEETQYF. The CDR3 nucleotides are TGTGCCAGCAGCCTAACGAATGAAGAGACCCAGTACTTC.

This clonotype was observed many times. CDR3: CASSLVDEFYNEQFF. The CDR3 nucleotides are TGTGCCAGCAGTTTAGTCGACGAATTCTACAATGAGCAGTTCTTC. This chain joins TRBV12-3 or TRBV12-4 and TRBJ2-1; D is uncertain. V lost 1 base and J lost 3, with 10 bases in between. This CDR3 has 15 residues.

The V and J genes are TRBV28 and TRBJ2-5, with 9 positions matching TRBD1. TRBJ2-7 explains the end of the DNA better; the J call may be wrong. CDR1 and CDR2 (germline): MDHEN, SYDVKM. CDR3 length: 17 residues. The CDR3 here is CASSQRARTGDGYEQYF. As DNA, the CDR3 is TGTGCCAGCAGTCAACGGGCCCGGACAGGGGATGGATACGAGCAGTACTTC.

Only a few counts were recorded for this clonotype. This may come from a read error, since a much larger clone is one base off. The chain couples TRBV3-1 to TRBJ2-1; D perhaps matches TRBD2 (5 bases). The DNA end is a closer match to TRBJ2-7, so the J assignment may be wrong. This CDR3 contains 15 residues. Germline lookup yields CDR1 LGHDT and CDR2 YNNKEL (reference sequence). Written as DNA, the CDR3 is TGTGCCAGCAGCCAAGTCCGGGGAGCCTACAATGAGCAGTACTTC. Amino acid sequence: CASSQVRGAYNEQYF.

This clonotype occurred many times. The rearrangement uses TRBV24-1 and TRBJ2-1; weak D call: TRBD2 (6 bases). CDR3 length: 13 amino acids. Deletions cut 6 bases from V and 6 bases from J, with 11 bases between. Germline loops: CDR1 KGHDR, CDR2 SFDVKD. The CDR3 DNA follows: TGTGCCACCAGTCGGGGCGGGGTCAATGAGCAGTTCTTC. Translating it yields CATSRGGVNEQFF.

Comments on this clonotype: It may be a read error: a sequence one base away is much more abundant. The CDR3 region has the DNA TGTGCCATCAGGACCAATGCGGGGTTTGAGCAGTACTTC. Residues: CAIRTNAGFEQYF. The chain employs TRBV10-3 and TRBJ2-5; D might be TRBD2 (6 bases). V gave up 6 bases and J gave up 11 bases, with 19 bases separating them. The CDR3 contains 13 residues. Germline V gene sequence: CDR1 ENHRY, CDR2 SYGVKD.